The clone carrying this T cell receptor (beta chain) has ten or more counts. Its antigen remains unknown. This CDR3 spans 16 amino acids. Germline V CDR1 and CDR2: SGHAT, FQNNGV. Between the trimmed V and J ends, which lost 0 bases and 3 bases, there was a span of 12 bases. The source of the sample is a study of T cells in localized non-small cell lung cancer. The study, taken as a whole, reports: Those with higher blood T cell density had longer overall survival. Maximal T cell clonality occurred in uninvolved adjacent lung, with tumor ranking below it. There were a median roughly 61 of the top 100 tumor clones appearing in adjacent lung. One tumor region alone was sequenced, and heterogeneity therefore remains possible.

Profiling relied on immunoSEQ multiplex PCR, and the TCRdb table lists in-frame clones only, not all of them. The sample shows 70,000 to 85,000 clones, roughly 83% of them seen only once. Sequencing used peripheral blood, obtained before any cancer treatment. The TCR sequence derives from a female donor of 60 years or more with stage I lung adenocarcinoma. This chain joins TRBV11-2 and TRBJ2-1; possibly TRBD2 for D (7 bases). The CDR3 bases are TGTGCCAGCAGCTTAGAAGGCGGGGGCCACTACAATGAGCAGTTCTTC. Its translation: CASSLEGGGHYNEQFF.